The 5 T cell receptor beta chains in this list originate from one sample, sequenced in a study of monozygotic twins with inflammatory bowel disease. TCRdb re-called the 5' RACE reads and catalogs CDR3 proteins one per entry, DNA excluded. The specimen's table records nearly 450,000 distinct CDR3 sequences. Material: blood. Source of these receptors: a human donor with ulcerative colitis or Crohn's disease, or a healthy co-twin of an affected twin (not recorded which).

The J gene is TRBJ1-3, the V gene TRBV5-1; the D call from TCRdb, TRBD1, cannot be confirmed without DNA. CDR3 size: 15 residues. Germline V gives CDR1 SGHRS, CDR2 YFSETQ. The CDR3 region is CASSSQGVSGNTIYF. The variable domain in full, completed from reference TRBV5-1 and TRBJ1-3, reads KAGVTQTPRYLIKTRGQQVTLSCSPISGHRSVSWYQQTPGQGLQFLFEYFSETQRNKGNFPGRFSGRQFSNSRSEMNVSTLELGDSALYLCASSSQGVSGNTIYFGEGSWLTVV.

The chain combines TRBV7-9 with TRBJ1-2. In germline, CDR1 is SEHNR, CDR2 FQNEAQ (reference sequence). The CDR3 length is 15 residues. The CDR3 sequence: CASSLSGSPAVGYTF.

The V gene is TRBV12-3 or TRBV12-4, the J gene TRBJ2-7. The CDR3 covers 14 residues. CDR3 loop: CASSTQDITYEQYF.

This chain links TRBV3-1 with TRBJ2-7. Germline values: CDR1 LGHDT, CDR2 YNNKEL (reference sequence). The CDR3 consists of 14 residues. The chain's CDR3 is CASSQELSSYEQYF.

This chain uses TRBV4-1 with TRBJ1-1; lacking DNA, the TRBD1 call made by TCRdb goes unchecked. The CDR3 covers 13 residues. Germline lookup yields CDR1 MGHRA and CDR2 YSYEKL. The CDR3 region is CASSQPAGGLAFF.